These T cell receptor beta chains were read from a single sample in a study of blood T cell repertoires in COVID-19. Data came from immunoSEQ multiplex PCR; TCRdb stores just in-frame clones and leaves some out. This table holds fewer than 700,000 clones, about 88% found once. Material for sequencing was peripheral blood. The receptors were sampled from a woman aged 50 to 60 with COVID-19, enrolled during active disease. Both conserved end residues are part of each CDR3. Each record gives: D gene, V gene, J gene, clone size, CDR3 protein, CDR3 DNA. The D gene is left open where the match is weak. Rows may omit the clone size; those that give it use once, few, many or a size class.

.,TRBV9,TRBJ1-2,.,CASIGDSPYGYTF,TGTGCCAGCATAGGGGACTCGCCCTATGGCTACACCTTC
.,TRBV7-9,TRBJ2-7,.,CASSSPAGGEQYF,TGTGCCAGCAGCTCCCCTGCCGGGGGTGAGCAGTACTTC
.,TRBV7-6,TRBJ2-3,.,CASSLVRGNTDTQYF,TGTGCCAGCAGCTTAGTCAGGGGCAACACAGATACGCAGTATTTT
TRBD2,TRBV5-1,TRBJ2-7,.,CASSLGEGRNPYEQYF,TGCGCCAGCAGCTTGGGGGAGGGCAGGAACCCCTACGAGCAGTACTTC
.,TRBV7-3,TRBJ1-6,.,CASSLTEHSPLHF,TGTGCCAGCAGCTTAACGGAGCATTCACCCCTCCACTTT
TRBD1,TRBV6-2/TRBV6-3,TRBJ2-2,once,CASSPRQGTIGNTGELFF,TGTGCCAGCAGCCCTCGACAGGGGACAATAGGGAACACCGGGGAGCTGTTTTTT
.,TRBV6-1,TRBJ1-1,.,CASSGGIGTEAFF,TGTGCCAGCAGTGGAGGGATCGGGACTGAAGCTTTCTTT
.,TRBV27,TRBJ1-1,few,CAAQDRYYTEAFF,TGTGCCGCACAGGACAGATACTACACTGAAGCTTTCTTT
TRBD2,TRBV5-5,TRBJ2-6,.,CASSVTSGALGGANVLTF,TGTGCCAGCAGCGTGACTAGCGGGGCGCTCGGAGGGGCCAACGTCCTGACTTTC
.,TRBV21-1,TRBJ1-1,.,CASSTQEDRETEAFF,TGTGCCAGCAGCACCCAGGAGGACAGGGAAACTGAAGCTTTCTTT
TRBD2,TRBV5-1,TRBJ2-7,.,CASNREEGPSSYEQYF,TGCGCCAGCAACCGGGAGGAGGGACCGAGCTCCTACGAGCAGTACTTC
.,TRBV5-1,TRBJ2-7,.,CASSFTGYDLGEQYF,TGCGCCAGCAGCTTTACAGGGTATGATCTCGGCGAGCAGTACTTC
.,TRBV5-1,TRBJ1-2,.,CASSINSPQGYGYTF,TGCGCCAGCAGCATAAATTCTCCACAGGGATATGGCTACACCTTC
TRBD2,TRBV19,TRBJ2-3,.,CASSAGTSGASTDTQYF,TGTGCCAGTAGTGCGGGGACTAGCGGGGCTAGCACAGATACGCAGTATTTT
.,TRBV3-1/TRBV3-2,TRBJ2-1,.,CASSVDSTYNEQFF,TGTGCCAGCAGCGTCGACTCAACCTACAATGAGCAGTTCTTC
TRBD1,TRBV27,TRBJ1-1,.,CASSPGTGFEAFF,TGTGCCAGCAGTCCCGGGACAGGGTTTGAAGCTTTCTTT
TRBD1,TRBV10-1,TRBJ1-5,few,CASSEDRGGPQHF,TGCGCCAGCAGTGAAGACAGGGGGGGGCCCCAGCATTTT
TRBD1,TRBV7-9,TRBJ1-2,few,CASSHSTGRRDGYTF,TGTGCCAGCAGCCATTCGACAGGGAGAAGAGATGGCTACACCTTC
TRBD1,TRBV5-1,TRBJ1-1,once,CASSNDRGSAEAFF,TGCGCCAGCAGCAATGACAGGGGAAGCGCTGAAGCTTTCTTT
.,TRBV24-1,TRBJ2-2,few,CATSDSTGELFF,TGTGCCACCAGTGATTCTACCGGGGAGCTGTTTTTT
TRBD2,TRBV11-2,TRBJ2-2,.,CASSSLAGGPSTGELFF,TGTGCCAGCAGCTCCCTAGCGGGGGGGCCGAGCACCGGGGAGCTGTTTTTT
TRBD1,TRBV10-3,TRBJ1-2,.,CAISEEGASYGYTF,TGTGCCATCAGTGAAGAGGGGGCCTCCTATGGCTACACCTTC
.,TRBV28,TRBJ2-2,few,CASSATNNLFF,TGTGCCAGCAGTGCCACTAATAATCTGTTTTTT
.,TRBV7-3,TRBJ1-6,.,CASRPPGTNSPLHF,TGTGCCAGCAGGCCCCCGGGAACTAATTCACCCCTCCACTTT
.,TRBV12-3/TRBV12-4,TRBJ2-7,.,CASSLEGTGEQYF,TGTGCCAGCAGTTTGGAGGGGACGGGGGAGCAGTACTTC
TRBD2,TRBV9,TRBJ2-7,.,CASSLSPTGLAGDYEQYF,TGTGCCAGCAGCCTCTCCCCGACGGGACTAGCGGGGGACTACGAGCAGTACTTC
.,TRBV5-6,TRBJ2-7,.,CASSFGGNEQYF,TGTGCCAGCAGCTTTGGAGGGAATGAGCAGTACTTC
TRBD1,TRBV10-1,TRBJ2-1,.,CASIRDRVNEQFF,TGCGCCAGCATCCGGGACAGGGTCAATGAGCAGTTCTTC
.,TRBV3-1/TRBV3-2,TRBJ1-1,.,CASSQGGGTTEAFF,TGTGCCAGCAGCCAAGGGGGGGGAACCACTGAAGCTTTCTTT
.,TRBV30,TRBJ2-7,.,CAWGPINLGEQYF,TGTGCCTGGGGGCCCATTAATTTGGGCGAGCAGTACTTC
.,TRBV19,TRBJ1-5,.,CASRRGDGDRSNQPQHF,TGTGCCAGTAGGCGGGGGGATGGGGATCGGAGCAATCAGCCCCAGCATTTT
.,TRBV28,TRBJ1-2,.,CASSTGYYGYTF,TGTGCCAGCAGTACAGGGTACTATGGCTACACCTTC
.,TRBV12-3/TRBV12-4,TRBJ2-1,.,CASSLGQLSEQFF,TGTGCCAGCAGTTTAGGTCAACTAAGTGAGCAGTTCTTC
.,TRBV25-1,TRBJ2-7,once,CASSEVTYEQYF,TGTGCCAGCAGTGAAGTAACCTACGAGCAGTACTTC
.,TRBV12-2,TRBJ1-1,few,CASRWVGGHLNTEAFF,TGTGCAAGTCGGTGGGTTGGGGGACATCTGAACACTGAAGCTTTCTTT
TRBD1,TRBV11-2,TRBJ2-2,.,CASSLYRDRRNRELFF,TGTGCCAGCAGCTTGTACCGGGACAGAAGGAACCGGGAGCTGTTTTTT
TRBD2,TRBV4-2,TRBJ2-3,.,CASSQDGGATDTQYF,TGTGCCAGCAGCCAAGACGGGGGGGCAACAGATACGCAGTATTTT
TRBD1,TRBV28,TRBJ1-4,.,CASSLQGAPEKLFF,TGTGCCAGCAGCCTGCAGGGGGCACCCGAAAAACTGTTTTTT
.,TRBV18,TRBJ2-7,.,CASSFRDNYEQYF,TGTGCCAGCTCGTTCCGGGACAACTACGAGCAGTACTTC
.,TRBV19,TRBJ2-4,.,CASSMRGVDKNIQYF,TGTGCCAGTAGTATGCGAGGCGTCGACAAAAACATTCAGTACTTC
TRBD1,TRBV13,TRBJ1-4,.,CASSSGQGTNEKLFF,TGTGCCAGCAGCTCCGGACAGGGGACAAATGAAAAACTGTTTTTT
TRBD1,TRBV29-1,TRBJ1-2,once,CSALTNRGESGYTF,TGCAGCGCCTTAACCAACAGGGGGGAGAGTGGCTACACCTTC
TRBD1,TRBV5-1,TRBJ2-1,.,CASSLGQGLQFF,TGCGCCAGCAGCTTAGGACAGGGGTTACAATTCTTC
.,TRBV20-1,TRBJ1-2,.,CSAFGLHGYTF,TGCAGTGCCTTCGGACTGCATGGCTACACCTTC
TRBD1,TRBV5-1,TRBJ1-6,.,CASSVEGQGFNSPLHF,TGCGCCAGCAGCGTGGAGGGACAGGGCTTTAATTCACCCCTCCACTTT
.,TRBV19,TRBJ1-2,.,CASSILQGLNYGYTF,TGTGCCAGTAGTATACTACAGGGTCTCAACTATGGCTACACCTTC
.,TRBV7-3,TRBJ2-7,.,CASSSSLRGEQYF,TGTGCCAGCAGCTCATCACTTCGCGGCGAGCAGTACTTC
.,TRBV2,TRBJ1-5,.,CASTVGQGPNQPQHF,TGTGCCAGCACCGTTGGGCAGGGGCCCAATCAGCCCCAGCATTTT
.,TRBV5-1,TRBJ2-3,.,CASSLAATPTDTQYF,TGCGCCAGCAGCTTGGCAGCGACCCCCACAGATACGCAGTATTTT
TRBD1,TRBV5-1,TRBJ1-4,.,CASRSTGDDEKLFF,TGCGCCAGCAGATCGACAGGGGATGATGAAAAACTGTTTTTT
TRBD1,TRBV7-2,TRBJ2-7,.,CASSTRTGYEQYF,TGTGCCAGCAGCACCCGGACAGGCTACGAGCAGTACTTC
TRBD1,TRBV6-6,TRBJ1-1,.,CASTRQGVLNTEAFF,TGTGCCAGCACCCGACAGGGGGTCCTGAACACTGAAGCTTTCTTT
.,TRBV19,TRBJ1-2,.,CASSIRDNDGYTF,TGTGCCAGTAGTATAAGAGACAACGATGGCTACACCTTC
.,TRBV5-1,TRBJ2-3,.,CASSLDVGGDTQYF,TGCGCCAGCAGCTTGGATGTTGGGGGGGATACGCAGTATTTT
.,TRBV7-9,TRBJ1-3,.,CASSPSGGDGGNTIYF,TGTGCCAGCAGTCCAAGCGGAGGGGATGGGGGAAACACCATATATTTT